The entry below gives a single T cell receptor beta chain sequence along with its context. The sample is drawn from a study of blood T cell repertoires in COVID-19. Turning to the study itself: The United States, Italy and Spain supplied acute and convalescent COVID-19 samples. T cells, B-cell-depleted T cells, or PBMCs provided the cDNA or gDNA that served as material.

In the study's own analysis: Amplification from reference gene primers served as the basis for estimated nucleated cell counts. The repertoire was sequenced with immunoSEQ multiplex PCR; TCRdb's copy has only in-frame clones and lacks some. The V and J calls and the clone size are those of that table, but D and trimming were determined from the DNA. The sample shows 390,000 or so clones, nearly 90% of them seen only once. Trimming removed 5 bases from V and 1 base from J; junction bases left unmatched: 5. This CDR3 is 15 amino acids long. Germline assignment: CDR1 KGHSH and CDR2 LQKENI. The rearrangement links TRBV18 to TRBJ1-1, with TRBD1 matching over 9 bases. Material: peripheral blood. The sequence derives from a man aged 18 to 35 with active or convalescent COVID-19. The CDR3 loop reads CASSKDRGWNTEAFF. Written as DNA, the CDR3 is TGTGCCAGCTCAAAGGACAGGGGCTGGAACACTGAAGCTTTCTTT.